What follows is one T cell receptor (beta chain) and its context. What it binds is unknown. Every one of the donors was a Caucasian adult that lived in Nashville, Tennessee. The assay was carried out at the deep level. Produced via immunoSEQ multiplex PCR; TCRdb's table is partial and in-frame only. This table holds approximately 2.5 million clones, approximately 93% found once. This record belongs to a study of shared clonotypes between healthy human individuals. Overall study findings and caveats: Non-shared clonotypes had lower generation probabilities than those shared by all four donors.

Material: naive CD4+ T cells from PBMCs. Noted subset: CD45RA+ positively selected. The sequence came from a young man in good health. Some clones in this sample may be carry-over from other donors' samples.

The CDR3 DNA reads as TGTGCCAGCAGCCGGACGGAGAGGGCATCAGGGGGCTACACCTTC. It encodes CASSRTERASGGYTF. This chain links TRBV7-2 with TRBJ1-2; D perhaps matches TRBD1 (5 bases). With 5 bases removed from V and 8 bases from J, the gap between germline ends came to 21 bases. The CDR3 has 15 amino acids. Germline V lookup: CDR1 SGHTA, CDR2 FQGNSA.